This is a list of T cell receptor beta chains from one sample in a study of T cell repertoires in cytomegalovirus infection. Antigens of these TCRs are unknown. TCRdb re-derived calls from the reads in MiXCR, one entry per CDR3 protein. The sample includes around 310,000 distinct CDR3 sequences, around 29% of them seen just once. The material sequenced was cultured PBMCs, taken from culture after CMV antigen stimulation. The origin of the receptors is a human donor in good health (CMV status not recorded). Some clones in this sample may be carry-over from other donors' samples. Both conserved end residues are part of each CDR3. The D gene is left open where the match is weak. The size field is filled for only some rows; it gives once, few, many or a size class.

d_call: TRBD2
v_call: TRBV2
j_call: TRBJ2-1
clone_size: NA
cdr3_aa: CASSETSGRGNEQFF
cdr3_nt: TGTGCCAGCAGTGAGACTAGCGGGAGGGGTAATGAGCAGTTCTTC

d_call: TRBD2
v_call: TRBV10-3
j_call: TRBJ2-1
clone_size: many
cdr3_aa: CAISDSGGSYNEQFF
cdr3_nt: TGTGCCATCAGTGACAGCGGGGGGTCCTACAATGAGCAGTTCTTC

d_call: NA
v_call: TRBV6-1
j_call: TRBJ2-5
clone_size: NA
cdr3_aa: CASRIRTQETQYF
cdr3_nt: TGTGCCAGCAGAATCCGGACCCAAGAGACCCAGTACTTC

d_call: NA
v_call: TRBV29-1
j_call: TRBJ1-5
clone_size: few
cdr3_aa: CSARDSNQPQHF
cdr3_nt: TGCAGCGCCCGCGATAGCAATCAGCCCCAGCATTTT

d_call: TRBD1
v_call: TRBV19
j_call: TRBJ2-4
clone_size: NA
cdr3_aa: CASGTLTGMSKNIQYF
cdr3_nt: TGTGCCAGTGGTACCTTGACAGGGATGTCCAAAAACATTCAGTACTTC

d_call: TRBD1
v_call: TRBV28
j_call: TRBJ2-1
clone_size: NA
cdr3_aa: CASRGQIEQFF
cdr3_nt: TGTGCCAGCAGGGGACAGATTGAGCAGTTCTTC

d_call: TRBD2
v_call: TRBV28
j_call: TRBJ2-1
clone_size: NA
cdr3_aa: CASSATSGMSYNEQFF
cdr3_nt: TGTGCCAGCAGTGCGACTAGCGGGATGTCCTACAATGAGCAGTTCTTC

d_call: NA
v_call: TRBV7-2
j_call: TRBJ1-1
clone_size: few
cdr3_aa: CASSRLGLEAFF
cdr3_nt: TGTGCCAGCAGCCGGTTAGGTCTCGAAGCTTTCTTT

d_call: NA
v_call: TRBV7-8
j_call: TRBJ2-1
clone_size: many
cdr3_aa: CASSRAVNEQFF
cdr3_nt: TGTGCCAGCAGCCGCGCGGTCAATGAGCAGTTCTTC

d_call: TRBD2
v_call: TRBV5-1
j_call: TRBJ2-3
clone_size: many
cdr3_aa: CASSLKTSTNTDTQYF
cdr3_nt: TGCGCCAGCAGCCTAAAGACTAGCACGAACACAGATACGCAGTATTTT